The 28 T cell receptor beta chains below come from one sample, sequenced in a study of response to subunit inactivated influenza vaccine. TCRdb called the RT-PCR reads again in MiXCR, with one record for every CDR3 protein. The table includes 540,000 or so distinct CDR3 sequences, 10% to 15% detected once. This material consisted of PBMCs from blood, taken roughly 45 days after vaccination. The receptor source for this set is a man in his fifties who received an inactivated influenza vaccine.

This chain connects TRBV7-3 to TRBJ2-2, with no clear D. Per the germline V gene, CDR1 is SGHTA and CDR2 is FQGTGA. The V end lost 5 bases, the J end lost 5 bases, and 12 bases lay between the germline ends. The CDR3 runs 14 residues. This CDR3 is CASSRLFGTGELFF. The CDR3, as DNA: TGTGCCAGCAGCCGCCTTTTTGGTACCGGGGAGCTGTTTTTT.

This clonotype was counted between two and nine times. The chain couples TRBV27 to TRBJ2-3, with 8 nucleotides matching TRBD1. The J segment lost 4 bases and the V segment lost 2 bases, leaving 11 bases of the junction unmatched. CDR1 is MNHEY and CDR2 is SMNVEV in the germline V gene (reference sequence). The CDR3 is made up of 17 amino acids. CDR3 in amino acids: CASSLLRQGHEADTQYF. The CDR3 DNA sequence: TGTGCCAGCAGTTTACTTAGACAGGGGCATGAGGCAGATACGCAGTATTTT.

V is TRBV7-9 and J is TRBJ2-5; D might be TRBD2 (6 bases). Germline CDR1 is SEHNR and CDR2 is FQNEAQ (reference sequence). The CDR3 contains 14 residues. V dropped 5 bases and J dropped 1 base, with 11 bases sitting between them. CDR3 amino acids: CASSPHGGQETQYF. CDR3 nucleotide sequence: TGTGCCAGCAGCCCCCACGGGGGCCAAGAGACCCAGTACTTC.

The CDR3 protein is CASSSERGLGTQYF. The CDR3 bases are TGTGCCAGCAGCTCCGAGCGGGGGCTTGGGACCCAGTACTTC. V is TRBV7-2 and J is TRBJ2-5; 8 bases agree with TRBD2. J lost 7 bases, V lost 4 bases, and 8 bases had no gene match. Germline values: CDR1 SGHTA, CDR2 FQGNSA. CDR3 size: 14 residues.

This clonotype has a handful of counts. For the CDR3, the DNA is TGCAGTGCTAGAGACCAATCGACACTCTCCTACGAGCAGTACTTC. Protein: CSARDQSTLSYEQYF. V is TRBV20-1 and J is TRBJ2-7; D not certain. This CDR3 has 15 residues. Germline CDR1 DFQATT, CDR2 SNEGSKA (reference sequence). V gave up 0 bases and J gave up 0 bases, with 12 bases separating them.

This rearrangement joins TRBV7-2 to TRBJ2-3, with 7 bases lining up with TRBD1. Germline V lookup: CDR1 SGHTA, CDR2 FQGNSA. The CDR3 is 12 residues long. Trimming at V came to 5 bases and at J to 14 bases, leaving 10 bases not matched to a gene. The CDR3 region is CASSPGGTGWYF. CDR3 coding DNA: TGTGCCAGCAGCCCAGGGGGAACAGGGTGGTATTTT.

This clonotype was seen only a few times. V and J are TRBV7-9 and TRBJ2-7, with D possibly TRBD1 on 6 matching bases. Germline CDR1 SEHNR, CDR2 FQNEAQ (reference sequence). The V end was cut by 1 base, the J end by 9 bases, with 10 bases between. The length of the CDR3 is 12 residues. The CDR3 DNA reads as TGTGCCAGCAGCTTAGGTGACAGGCGGCAGTACTTC. Translated, it gives CASSLGDRRQYF.

The rearrangement links TRBV20-1 to TRBJ2-1; 12 bases match TRBD2. CDR3 length equals 16 residues. Germline CDR1 reads DFQATT; CDR2 reads SNEGSKA (reference sequence). The J segment lost 6 bases and the V segment lost 6 bases, leaving 12 bases of the junction unmatched. The CDR3 loop reads CSAETSGRAFGNEQFF. The CDR3, as DNA: TGCAGTGCGGAGACTAGCGGGAGAGCTTTTGGCAATGAGCAGTTCTTC.

This clonotype was seen more than once but under ten times. V and J are TRBV20-1 and TRBJ2-7, with D possibly being TRBD1 (5 bases). V shed 3 bases and J shed 2 bases, with 20 bases lying between them. The CDR3 is 16 amino acids. From germline, CDR1 is DFQATT and CDR2 SNEGSKA (reference sequence). The CDR3 here is CSARAQGRSSPYEQYF. Written as DNA, the CDR3 is TGCAGTGCTAGGGCGCAGGGCCGATCTTCTCCCTACGAGCAGTACTTC.

V gene TRBV7-2 combines with J gene TRBJ1-2; 7 bases are shared with TRBD1. V trimming: 5 bases; J trimming: 7 bases; junction bases outside the gene matches: 7. The CDR3 is 13 residues long. CDR1 is SGHTA and CDR2 is FQGNSA in the germline V gene. DNA of the CDR3: TGTGCCAGCAGCCCTGACAGGGTCGCTGGCTACACCTTC. Protein product: CASSPDRVAGYTF.

This clonotype was found a few times. J is TRBJ2-5 and V is TRBV5-1; the D is unclear. The germline V and J ends were trimmed by 7 bases and 1 base, with 11 bases remaining between them. This CDR3 has 13 residues. From germline, CDR1 is SGHRS and CDR2 YFSETQ. The CDR3 here is CASCLRTQETQYF. CDR3 nucleotides: TGCGCCAGCTGCCTAAGGACCCAAGAGACCCAGTACTTC.

V gene TRBV6-6 combines with J gene TRBJ1-2, with D possibly being TRBD1 (5 bases). V lost 9 bases and J lost 6, with 11 bases in between. Germline CDR1 and CDR2: MNHNY and SVGAGI (reference sequence). The CDR3 has 11 amino acids. The CDR3 loop reads CASRGVDGYTF. In DNA, the CDR3 is TGTGCCAGTCGAGGGGTAGATGGCTACACCTTC.

The table lists this clonotype with many counts. This chain connects TRBV28 to TRBJ2-3; D remains ambiguous. Germline-derived CDR1 and CDR2 are MDHEN and SYDVKM. Trimming took off 4 bases at V and 2 bases at J, with 7 bases between the two ends. The CDR3 has 13 residues. The CDR3 region is CASSWANTDTQYF. DNA of the CDR3: TGTGCCAGCAGTTGGGCCAACACAGATACGCAGTATTTT. Together with reference TRBV28 and TRBJ2-3, the CDR3 gives the full variable domain: DVKVTQSSRYLVKRTGEKVFLECVQDMDHENMFWYRQDPGLGLRLIYFSYDVKMKEKGDIPEGYSVSREKKERFSLILESASTNQTSMYLCASSWANTDTQYFGPGTRLTVL.

This clonotype was found a few times. The chain has TRBV4-1 and TRBJ1-4, with a tentative D call TRBD1 (5 bases). The CDR3 runs 14 residues. With 3 bases removed from V and 8 bases from J, the gap between germline ends came to 13 bases. CDR1 is MGHRA and CDR2 is YSYEKL in the germline V gene. Here the CDR3 DNA reads TGCGCCAGCAGCCATCCAGGGTTAGTCGAAAAACTGTTTTTT. Protein product: CASSHPGLVEKLFF.

The chain uses TRBV6-2 or TRBV6-3 and TRBJ2-3; 12 bases align to TRBD2. The CDR3 length is 17 residues. Germline loops: CDR1 MNHEY, CDR2 SVGEGT. The V and J ends lost 2 bases and 2 bases, in that order; junction bases with no gene match: 5. The CDR3 region is CASSYTTSGGFTDTQYF. The CDR3 DNA follows: TGTGCCAGCAGTTACACGACTAGCGGGGGCTTCACAGATACGCAGTATTTT.

Only a few counts were recorded for this clonotype. The chain joins TRBV7-9 to TRBJ1-1, with 9 bases lining up with TRBD1. With 5 bases clipped from V and 6 bases from J, the junction kept 10 bases outside the gene matches. Germline CDR1 and CDR2: SEHNR and FQNEAQ (reference sequence). The CDR3 is 15 residues long. The CDR3 DNA reads as TGTGCCAGCAGCCCAAAGGGACAGGGTGTTTCTGAAGCTTTCTTT. Protein sequence: CASSPKGQGVSEAFF. The variable domain in full, with the rest retrieved from reference TRBV7-9 and TRBJ1-1, is DTGVSQNPRHKITKRGQNVTFRCDPISEHNRLYWYRQTLGQGPEFLTYFQNEAQLEKSRLLSDRFSAERPKGSFSTLEIQRTEQGDSAMYLCASSPKGQGVSEAFFGQGTRLTVV.

The rearrangement uses TRBV7-9 and TRBJ1-2; tentatively, D is TRBD1 (5 bases). This CDR3 has 15 amino acids. Per germline, CDR1 SEHNR and CDR2 FQNEAQ (reference sequence). The V end lost 2 bases, the J end lost 0 bases, and 10 bases lay between the germline ends. The CDR3 spells CASSLPQGANYGYTF. The CDR3 DNA reads as TGTGCCAGCAGCTTACCGCAGGGAGCTAACTATGGCTACACCTTC.

In this sample, this clonotype turned up a few times. The J gene is TRBJ2-2, the V gene TRBV5-6; TRBD2 aligns across 9 bases. The ends lost 5 bases at V and 8 bases at J; junction bases unmatched: 4. From germline, CDR1 is SGHDT and CDR2 YYEEEE. There are 13 residues in the CDR3. In DNA, the CDR3 is TGTGCCAGCAGGCCGGGACTAGCTGGGGAGCTGTTTTTT. This translates into CASRPGLAGELFF.

This sequence joins TRBV14 and TRBJ2-1; 8 nucleotides agree with TRBD2. The CDR3 loop spans 14 amino acids. Per germline, CDR1 SGHDN and CDR2 FVKESK. V lost 6 bases, J lost 9 bases, and 10 bases stayed unmatched. The CDR3 protein is CASRLSGAKGEQFF. CDR3 DNA sequence: TGTGCCAGCAGACTTAGCGGGGCCAAGGGTGAGCAGTTCTTC.

This rearrangement joins TRBV3-1 to TRBJ2-7; possible D gene TRBD1, 5 bases. The CDR3 length is 12 residues. V lost 4 bases and J 3 bases, leaving 7 bases between the germline ends. Germline CDR1 reads LGHDT; CDR2 reads YNNKEL (reference sequence). CDR3 residues: CASSRRDYEQYF. For the CDR3, the DNA is TGTGCCAGCAGCCGCAGGGACTACGAGCAGTACTTC.

The chain combines TRBV11-2 with TRBJ2-1; perhaps D is TRBD1 or TRBD2 (6 bases each). Germline assignment: CDR1 SGHAT and CDR2 FQNNGV. The CDR3 has 18 residues. The V end lost 1 base, the J end lost 0 bases, and 16 bases lay between the germline ends. For the CDR3, the DNA is TGTGCCAGCAGCTTAGGCGTCGGGGGCCTGGGCTCCTACAATGAGCAGTTCTTC. Encoded protein: CASSLGVGGLGSYNEQFF.

This chain uses TRBV12-3 or TRBV12-4 with TRBJ2-3; 9 bases match TRBD1. V shed 2 bases and J 6 bases; nucleotides not matched to a gene: 6. The CDR3 has 15 amino acids. CDR3 sequence: CASSLFGTGKDTQYF. In DNA form, the CDR3 reads TGTGCCAGCAGTTTATTCGGGACAGGGAAGGATACGCAGTATTTT.

The CDR3 is CASSPRDPLDTGELFF. For the CDR3, the DNA is TGTGCCAGCAGCCCCCGGGACCCACTCGACACCGGGGAGCTGTTTTTT. The J gene is TRBJ2-2, the V gene TRBV7-9; possibly TRBD1 or TRBD2 for D (5 bases each). This CDR3 region has 16 residues. The V and J ends lost 5 bases and 3 bases respectively, with 16 bases between them. Germline-derived CDR1 and CDR2 are SEHNR and FQNEAQ (reference sequence).

In the case of this clonotype: This may arise from a read error, as a much more abundant clone is one base away. This chain uses TRBV7-6 with TRBJ2-2, with a possible D match to TRBD2 (5 bases). Germline values: CDR1 SGHVS, CDR2 FNYEAQ. The CDR3 spans 17 residues. CDR3 loop: CARSLMRGQINTGELFF. The CDR3 DNA reads as TGTGCCAGAAGCTTAATGAGAGGGCAGATTAACACCGGGGAGCTGTTTTTT.

The sample holds many counts of this clonotype. This rearrangement joins TRBV7-2 to TRBJ2-5, with D possibly being TRBD1 or TRBD2 (6 bases each). Trimming took off 1 base at V and 5 bases at J, with 14 bases between the two ends. This CDR3 region has 15 residues. Germline-derived CDR1 and CDR2 are SGHTA and FQGNSA. This CDR3 reads CASSLGVQGRETQYF. CDR3 nucleotide sequence: TGTGCCAGCAGCTTAGGAGTCCAGGGGAGGGAGACCCAGTACTTC.

V gene TRBV20-1 combines with J gene TRBJ1-1; D is undetermined. The length of the CDR3 is 11 residues. With 5 bases removed from V and 6 bases from J, the gap between germline ends came to 10 bases. Germline values: CDR1 DFQATT, CDR2 SNEGSKA (reference sequence). The CDR3 loop reads CSADNGAEAFF. The CDR3 region has the DNA TGCAGTGCTGACAACGGTGCTGAAGCTTTCTTT.

This clonotype turned up a few times. This chain connects TRBV5-1 to TRBJ2-1; D is possibly TRBD2 (6 bases). Trimming shortened V by 4 bases and J by 7 bases, and 18 bases separated the two germline ends. The germline gives CDR1 SGHRS, CDR2 YFSETQ. The CDR3 runs 15 residues. The CDR3 sequence is CASSLTGTLSNEQFF. The CDR3 region has the DNA TGCGCCAGCAGCCTAACCGGGACTCTCTCTAATGAGCAGTTCTTC.

The chain is built from TRBV6-2 or TRBV6-3 and TRBJ2-2, with no clear D. The CDR3 is made up of 13 amino acids. Per the germline V gene, CDR1 is MNHEY and CDR2 is SVGEGT. Trimming cost V 5 bases and J 6 bases, with 10 bases left between them. CDR3 sequence (DNA): TGTGCCAGCAGTCGGGCCGGCTCCGGGGAGCTGTTTTTT. This gives the protein CASSRAGSGELFF.